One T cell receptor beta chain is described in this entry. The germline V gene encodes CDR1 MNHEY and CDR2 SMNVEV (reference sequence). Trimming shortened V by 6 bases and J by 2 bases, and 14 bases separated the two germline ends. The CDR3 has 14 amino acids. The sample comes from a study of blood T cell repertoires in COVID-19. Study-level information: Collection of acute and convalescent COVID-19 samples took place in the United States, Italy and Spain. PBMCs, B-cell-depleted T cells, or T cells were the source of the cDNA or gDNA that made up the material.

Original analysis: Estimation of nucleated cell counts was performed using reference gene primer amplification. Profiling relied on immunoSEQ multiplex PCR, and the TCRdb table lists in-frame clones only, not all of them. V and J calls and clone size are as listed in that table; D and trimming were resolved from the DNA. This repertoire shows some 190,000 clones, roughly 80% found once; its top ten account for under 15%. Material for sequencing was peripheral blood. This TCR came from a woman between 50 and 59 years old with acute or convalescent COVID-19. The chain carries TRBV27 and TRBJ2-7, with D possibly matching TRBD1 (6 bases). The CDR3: CASRKTGNPYEQYF. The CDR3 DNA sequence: TGTGCCAGCAGAAAAACAGGGAACCCCTACGAGCAGTACTTC.